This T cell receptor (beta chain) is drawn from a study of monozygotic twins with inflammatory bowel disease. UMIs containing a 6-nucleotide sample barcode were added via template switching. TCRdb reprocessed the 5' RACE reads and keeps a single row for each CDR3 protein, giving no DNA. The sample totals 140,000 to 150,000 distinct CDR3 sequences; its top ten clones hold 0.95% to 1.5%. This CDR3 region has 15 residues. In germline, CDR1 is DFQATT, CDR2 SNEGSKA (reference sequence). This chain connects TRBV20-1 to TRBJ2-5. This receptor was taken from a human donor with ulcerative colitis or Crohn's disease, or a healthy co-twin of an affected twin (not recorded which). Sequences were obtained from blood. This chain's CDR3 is CSARVQRGQQETQYF.